This T cell receptor (beta chain) emerged from a study of cytomegalovirus exposure and HLA in healthy donors. For the study at large: The Caucasian-associated ancestry cluster held over 65% of roughly 370 genotyped donors.

The CDR3 covers 16 residues. After removal of 1 base from V and 3 bases from J, the junction contained 9 bases not matched to a gene. Per the germline V gene, CDR1 is GTSNPN and CDR2 is SVGIG (reference sequence). This clone has just a few counts. Its target is not known. Study findings and constraints: An analysis done earlier found most TCR beta V segments productive about 87% or about 30% of the time.

The PCR used 60 Vbeta and 13 Jbeta primers. TCRdb's table, derived via immunoSEQ multiplex PCR, lists solely in-frame clones and lacks some. The profile covers about 63,000 clones, with approximately 79% appearing a single time and roughly 3% taken by the ten largest. The chain uses TRBV30 and TRBJ1-2; TRBD1 aligns across 9 bases. The sample consisted of PBMCs. This receptor was taken from a woman younger than 45 in good health and CMV-seronegative. The DNA for the CDR3 is TGTGCCTGGAGTGGGGGACAGGGCTTAGGGTACTATGGCTACACCTTC. It codes for CAWSGGQGLGYYGYTF.